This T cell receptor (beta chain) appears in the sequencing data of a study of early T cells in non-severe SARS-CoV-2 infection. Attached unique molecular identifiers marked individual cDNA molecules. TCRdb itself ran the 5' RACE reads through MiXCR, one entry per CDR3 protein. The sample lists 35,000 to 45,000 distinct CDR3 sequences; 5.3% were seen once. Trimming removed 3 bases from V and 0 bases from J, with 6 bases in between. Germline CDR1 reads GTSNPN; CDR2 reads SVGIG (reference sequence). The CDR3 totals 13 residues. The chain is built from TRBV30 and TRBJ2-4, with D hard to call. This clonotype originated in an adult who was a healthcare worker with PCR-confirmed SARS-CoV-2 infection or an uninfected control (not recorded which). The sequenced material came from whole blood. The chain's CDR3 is CAWRYVAKNIQYF. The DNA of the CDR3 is TGTGCCTGGAGATACGTAGCCAAAAACATTCAGTACTTC.